The 27 T cell receptor beta chains in this list originate from one sample, sequenced in a study of blood T cell repertoires in COVID-19 (dated by TCRdb to about 2020). The method was the immunoSEQ multiplex PCR assay. Drawn from immuneACCESS, this table holds only the in-frame rearrangements with V and J called that TCRdb kept. Clones are partly lost; checked studies trace under half to an unresolved V gene and leave the rest unexplained. This sample is represented by over 150,000 clones; approximately 86% of them were singletons. The top ten clones comprise about 10% of the sample. Sequencing was carried out using peripheral blood. Receptors originate from an elderly woman with active or convalescent COVID-19.

The gene calls are TRBV10-3 and TRBJ1-2, with 7 nucleotides matching TRBD1. The CDR3 runs 13 residues. Germline V lookup: CDR1 ENHRY, CDR2 SYGVKD. V shed 5 bases and J 2 bases; nucleotides not matched to a gene: 2. CDR3 bases: TGTGCCATCAGTCCGGACAGGAACTATGGCTACACCTTC. As protein: CAISPDRNYGYTF.

This chain joins TRBV29-1 and TRBJ1-1, with 7 bases fitting TRBD1. Germline V gives CDR1 SQVTM, CDR2 ANQGSEA. The CDR3 has 12 residues. V dropped 6 bases and J dropped 2; count of bases not matched to a gene: 3. The CDR3 DNA reads TGCAGCGTCCGACAGGGAAACACTGAAGCTTTCTTT. Translating gives CSVRQGNTEAFF.

The CDR3 nucleotides read TGTGCCAGCAGTTTCGGAGCTCGGGATGAGCAGTTCTTC. Protein sequence: CASSFGARDEQFF. V gene TRBV12-3 or TRBV12-4 combines with J gene TRBJ2-1; no definite D call. Trimming shortened V by 3 bases and J by 8 bases, and 11 bases separated the two germline ends. The CDR3 is 13 residues long.

The chain combines TRBV30 with TRBJ1-5; TRBD1 might be the D (5 bases). V was shortened by 0 bases and J by 6 bases, with 24 bases between the two germline ends. This CDR3 spans 18 amino acids. The germline gives CDR1 GTSNPN, CDR2 SVGIG (reference sequence). The CDR3 bases are TGTGCCTGGAGTGTACGAGGAGGGCGAGGGGCGCGATTTCAGCCCCAGCATTTT. It is translated as CAWSVRGGRGARFQPQHF.

The rearrangement links TRBV9 to TRBJ2-7; 7 nucleotides align to TRBD2. Per the germline V gene, CDR1 is SGDLS and CDR2 is YYNGEE. The CDR3 is made up of 15 amino acids. With 3 bases clipped from V and 1 base from J, the junction kept 7 bases outside the gene matches. The DNA for the CDR3 is TGTGCCAGCAGCGCCCGGGACTACACGTCCTACGAGCAGTACTTC. This translates into CASSARDYTSYEQYF.

The chain carries TRBV24-1 and TRBJ1-2; tentative D call: TRBD1 (6 bases). Germline-derived CDR1 and CDR2 are KGHDR and SFDVKD. This CDR3 region has 13 residues. V was cut by 10 bases and J by 5 bases, with 16 bases left in between. CDR3: CATQPGQGYGYTF. The DNA for the CDR3 is TGTGCCACGCAACCGGGACAAGGATATGGCTACACCTTC.

The V gene is TRBV7-9, the J gene TRBJ1-5, with TRBD1 as a possible D gene (6 bases). Germline V lookup: CDR1 SEHNR, CDR2 FQNEAQ (reference sequence). Trimming stripped 3 bases from V and 9 bases from J, with 12 bases between. This CDR3 region has 13 residues. CDR3 nucleotide sequence: TGTGCCAGCAGCTTGGAGGAACAGGGGCCCCAGCATTTT. Protein product: CASSLEEQGPQHF. Combining the CDR3 with reference TRBV7-9 and TRBJ1-5 gives the whole variable domain DTGVSQNPRHKITKRGQNVTFRCDPISEHNRLYWYRQTLGQGPEFLTYFQNEAQLEKSRLLSDRFSAERPKGSFSTLEIQRTEQGDSAMYLCASSLEEQGPQHFGDGTRLSIL.

The V call is TRBV30, the J call TRBJ1-2; TRBD1 matches 7 bases. J gave up 4 bases and V 1 base, and 3 bases lay outside the gene matches. The germline CDR1 and CDR2 sequences are GTSNPN and SVGIG (reference sequence). The CDR3 covers 13 residues. DNA for the CDR3: TGTGCCTGGAGTGAGGGGGCTGGCTATGGCTACACCTTC. Its translation: CAWSEGAGYGYTF.

This chain uses TRBV11-2 with TRBJ1-2; 7 positions match TRBD1. This CDR3 has 13 residues. The ends lost 3 bases at V and 4 bases at J; junction bases unmatched: 2. The germline gives CDR1 SGHAT, CDR2 FQNNGV. In DNA, the CDR3 is TGTGCCAGCAGCTTCGGGACAGTCTATGGCTACACCTTC. This sequence encodes CASSFGTVYGYTF.

The gene calls are TRBV19 and TRBJ2-7, with 16 bases matching TRBD2. CDR1 and CDR2 (germline): LNHDA, SQIVND (reference sequence). V gave up 5 bases and J gave up 1 base; unmatched junction bases: 5. The CDR3 has 17 amino acids. The DNA for the CDR3 is TGTGCCAGTAGTTCGGGACTAGCGGGAGGGCCTTCCTACGAGCAGTACTTC. Protein sequence: CASSSGLAGGPSYEQYF.

Comment on this clone: Distinct nucleotide sequences in the sample also encode this CDR3. The chain recombines TRBV5-1 with TRBJ1-1; D unclear. Trimming took off 1 base at V and 1 base at J, with 5 bases between the two ends. This CDR3 has 13 amino acids. Germline-derived CDR1 and CDR2 are SGHRS and YFSETQ. CDR3 sequence reads: CASSLNQNTEAFF. The DNA of the CDR3 is TGCGCCAGCAGCTTGAATCAGAACACTGAAGCTTTCTTT.

The chain links TRBV5-4 to TRBJ2-1, with 11 bases matching TRBD2. The V gene end was trimmed by 4 bases and the J gene end by 7 bases; junction bases not matched to a gene: 7. Germline V CDR1 and CDR2: SGHNT, YYREEE (reference sequence). This CDR3 is 15 amino acids long. CDR3 DNA sequence: TGTGCCAGCAGCGAGGTAGCGGGGGGGGTAAATGAGCAGTTCTTC. Protein sequence: CASSEVAGGVNEQFF.

This clone was observed a single time. In DNA, the CDR3 is TGTGCCAGCAGCGTTGGGGGGGGCGGTTGGGAAAACACCATATATTTT. Its translation: CASSVGGGGWENTIYF. J is TRBJ1-3 and V is TRBV28, with D tentatively TRBD1 (6 bases). Germline V gene lookup returns CDR1 MDHEN and CDR2 SYDVKM. CDR3 length: 16 amino acids. V lost 6 bases and J 6 bases, leaving 21 bases between the germline ends.

The chain has TRBV6-5 and TRBJ1-1; D remains unclear. V lost 4 bases and J 1 base, leaving 7 bases between the germline ends. CDR1 MNHEY and CDR2 SVGAGI come from the germline V gene. The CDR3 sequence is 13 residues long. CDR3 protein: CASSSTWNTEAFF. CDR3 nucleotide sequence: TGTGCCAGCAGTTCGACTTGGAACACTGAAGCTTTCTTT.

This chain connects TRBV2 to TRBJ1-1; D is ambiguous. V lost 7 bases to trimming and J lost 4 bases, with 13 bases between them. This CDR3 is built from 13 residues. CDR1 is SNHLY and CDR2 is FYNNEI in the germline V gene. CDR3 coding DNA: TGTGCCAGCACCGCTGCGATTGGCACTGAAGCTTTCTTT. Its translation is CASTAAIGTEAFF. Full variable domain (rest looked up from reference TRBV2 and TRBJ1-1): EPEVTQTPSHQVTQMGQEVILRCVPISNHLYFYWYRQILGQKVEFLVSFYNNEISEKSEIFDDQFSVERPDGSNFTLKIRSTKLEDSAMYFCASTAAIGTEAFFGQGTRLTVV.

This chain links TRBV10-1 with TRBJ1-2; D unresolved. Germline V gene data show CDR1 as WNHNN and CDR2 as SYGVQD (reference sequence). The CDR3 loop spans 11 amino acids. The V end was cut by 7 bases, the J end by 8 bases, with 11 bases between. CDR3 region: CASKVSRGYTF. Here the CDR3 DNA reads TGCGCCAGCAAGGTTAGCCGGGGCTACACCTTC.

This chain connects TRBV5-1 to TRBJ2-7; 8 nucleotides agree with TRBD1. The ends lost 5 bases at V and 2 bases at J; junction bases unmatched: 3. Germline V lookup: CDR1 SGHRS, CDR2 YFSETQ. The CDR3 length is 13 residues. The CDR3 DNA follows: TGCGCCAGCAGTCAACAGGGGGCCTACGAGCAGTACTTC. Amino acids: CASSQQGAYEQYF.

The chain recombines TRBV7-9 with TRBJ1-2; 7 nucleotides line up with TRBD1. V trimming: 5 bases; J trimming: 9 bases; junction bases outside the gene matches: 6. CDR1 and CDR2 (germline): SEHNR, FQNEAQ (reference sequence). This CDR3 is 12 amino acids long. CDR3 amino acids: CASSADRVCYTF. CDR3 nucleotides: TGTGCCAGCAGCGCAGACAGGGTTTGCTACACCTTC.

The chain links TRBV18 to TRBJ1-5; a possible D gene is TRBD1 (6 bases). The germline gives CDR1 KGHSH, CDR2 LQKENI. Trimming removed 1 base at V and 6 bases at J, with 10 bases between. There are 14 residues in the CDR3. As DNA, the CDR3 is TGTGCCAGCTCACCACAGGGGGTGGGTCAGCCCCAGCATTTT. Translated: CASSPQGVGQPQHF.

This clone was seen more than once but under ten times. The chain links TRBV18 to TRBJ1-1; perhaps TRBD1 as D (6 bases). Germline CDR1 reads KGHSH; CDR2 reads LQKENI. The CDR3 sequence is 16 residues long. V was pared by 3 bases and J by 2 bases, with 16 bases between. The CDR3 DNA is TGTGCCAGCTCACCTCCTCTACCGGACAGAAACACTGAAGCTTTCTTT. Encoded protein: CASSPPLPDRNTEAFF.

V and J are TRBV29-1 and TRBJ1-4; no firm D call. The germline V gene has CDR1 SQVTM and CDR2 ANQGSEA. This CDR3 comprises 12 residues. Between the trimmed V and J ends, which lost 4 bases and 5 bases, there was a span of 8 bases. For the CDR3, the DNA is TGCAGCGTTGGAGGAGCGAATGAAAAACTGTTTTTT. Protein product: CSVGGANEKLFF.

The chain carries TRBV28 and TRBJ2-7, with 8 bases aligning to TRBD2. The J segment lost 6 bases and the V segment lost 9 bases, leaving 7 bases of the junction unmatched. This CDR3 has 12 residues. Per germline, CDR1 MDHEN and CDR2 SYDVKM. The CDR3 nucleotides read TGTGCCAGTACTGGACTAGCACGCGAGCAGTACTTC. It specifies CASTGLAREQYF.

This sequence joins TRBV28 and TRBJ1-6, with 7 bases aligning to TRBD1. CDR3 length: 14 residues. Germline V gives CDR1 MDHEN, CDR2 SYDVKM. J lost 7 bases, V lost 6 bases, and 6 bases had no gene match. CDR3 coding DNA: TGTGCCAGCAGCCCGACAGGGCCGAATTCACCCCTCCACTTT. It yields the protein CASSPTGPNSPLHF.

DNA for the CDR3: TGTGCCAGCAGGTCGGGGGGCGGCGGGGAGCTGTTTTTT. Translated: CASRSGGGGELFF. The rearrangement links TRBV11-1 to TRBJ2-2, with a tentative D call TRBD2 (7 bases). In germline, CDR1 is SGHAT, CDR2 FQDESV (reference sequence). With 6 bases removed from V and 7 bases from J, the gap between germline ends came to 12 bases. The CDR3 consists of 13 residues. Full variable domain (rest looked up from reference TRBV11-1 and TRBJ2-2): EAEVAQSPRYKITEKSQAVAFWCDPISGHATLYWYRQILGQGPELLVQFQDESVVDDSQLPKDRFSAERLKGVDSTLKIQPAELGDSAMYLCASRSGGGGELFFGEGSRLTVL.

The chain couples TRBV6-5 to TRBJ1-1; maybe TRBD1 (5 bases). V lost 2 bases to trimming and J lost 3 bases, with 7 bases between them. The CDR3 sequence is 13 residues long. The V gene's germline CDR1 is MNHEY and CDR2 SVGAGI. CDR3 bases: TGTGCCAGCAGTTACACCAGGGACACTGAAGCTTTCTTT. Its protein is CASSYTRDTEAFF.

The chain is built from TRBV5-1 and TRBJ2-2, with D maybe TRBD2 (7 bases). CDR1 and CDR2 (germline): SGHRS, YFSETQ. The CDR3 is made up of 15 amino acids. Trimming removed 8 bases from V and 4 bases from J, with 18 bases in between. This CDR3 is CASREGVTSTGELFF. CDR3 coding DNA: TGCGCCAGTAGGGAGGGGGTAACGAGCACCGGGGAGCTGTTTTTT. The full variable domain, rest sourced from reference TRBV5-1 and TRBJ2-2, is KAGVTQTPRYLIKTRGQQVTLSCSPISGHRSVSWYQQTPGQGLQFLFEYFSETQRNKGNFPGRFSGRQFSNSRSEMNVSTLELGDSALYLCASREGVTSTGELFFGEGSRLTVL.

This chain's CDR3 is CASSVATSGSAGELFF. As DNA, the CDR3 is TGTGCCAGCAGCGTAGCAACTAGCGGGAGTGCCGGGGAGCTGTTTTTT. The chain has TRBV9 and TRBJ2-2; 11 positions agree with TRBD2. The trim removed 0 bases at V and 6 bases at J, leaving 4 bases unmatched. The CDR3 is made up of 16 amino acids. Germline V gene lookup returns CDR1 SGDLS and CDR2 YYNGEE.